This TCR beta chain was sequenced for a study of CD4 T cells in relation to SARS-CoV-2 and coronaviruses. Trimming stripped 1 base from V and 4 bases from J, with 13 bases between. Germline V gene lookup returns CDR1 GTSNPN and CDR2 SVGIG (reference sequence). CDR3 length: 14 amino acids. This clone was seen a single time. What it binds is unknown. Profiled with immunoSEQ multiplex PCR; TCRdb holds only in-frame clones, not every one. This sample carries about 56,000 clones, around 90% of them seen once, and the ten largest clones take 0.3% to 0.45%. Study-level findings and limits: Roughly 65% of donors had memory CD4+ clonotypes crossrecognizing SARS-CoV-2 and common cold coronavirus spike.

Sequencing was performed on naive CD4+ T cells from PBMCs. Indicated subset: naive CD4+ T cells isolated by negative enrichment. The gene calls are TRBV30 and TRBJ2-5, with D unresolved. The origin of this receptor is an adult with COVID-19. DNA for the CDR3: TGTGCCTGGAGTGCAGGCTACGGAATAGAGACCCAGTACTTC. Amino acids: CAWSAGYGIETQYF.